The 24 T cell receptor beta chains below come from one sample, sequenced in a study of CD8+ T cells in alopecia areata. Investigators isolated RNA and reverse transcribed it into cDNA to act as the sequencing template. Some clones are missing from TCRdb's copy, which holds only in-frame ones; the method was immunoSEQ multiplex PCR. The repertoire holds about 190,000 clones, with around three fifths as singletons. Treatment given: oral pan-JAK inhibitor, 5-10 mg twice daily. This specimen consisted of CD4+ T cells sorted from blood, obtained at week 49, from a patient treated with tofacitinib. These TCRs come from a human donor with alopecia areata.

The chain combines TRBV7-2 with TRBJ1-6; no clear D gene. Trimming cost V 1 base and J 5 bases, with 6 bases left between them. In germline, CDR1 is SGHTA, CDR2 FQGNSA. This CDR3 has 14 amino acids. The CDR3 spells CASSLGANNSPLHF. The CDR3, as DNA: TGTGCCAGCAGCTTAGGGGCGAATAATTCACCCCTCCACTTT.

V is TRBV30 and J is TRBJ1-2, with D maybe TRBD1 (5 bases). Germline assignment: CDR1 GTSNPN and CDR2 SVGIG (reference sequence). The CDR3 contains 15 residues. Trimming cost V 3 bases and J 4 bases, with 18 bases left between them. In nucleotides, the CDR3 is TGTGCCTGGAGCGCCGGTAGACAGCCGACCTATGGCTACACCTTC. The encoded protein is CAWSAGRQPTYGYTF.

The chain is built from TRBV5-1 and TRBJ2-2, with 9 bases aligning to TRBD1. The trim removed 4 bases at V and 6 bases at J, leaving 10 bases unmatched. CDR1 and CDR2 (germline): SGHRS, YFSETQ. The CDR3 is made up of 16 amino acids. The CDR3, as DNA: TGCGCCAGCAGCCCCGGGACAGGGATCGGAGCCGGGGAGCTGTTTTTT. Its translation: CASSPGTGIGAGELFF. Based on the CDR3 plus reference TRBV5-1 and TRBJ2-2, the full variable domain is KAGVTQTPRYLIKTRGQQVTLSCSPISGHRSVSWYQQTPGQGLQFLFEYFSETQRNKGNFPGRFSGRQFSNSRSEMNVSTLELGDSALYLCASSPGTGIGAGELFFGEGSRLTVL.

The genes are TRBV6-1 and TRBJ2-6; D unclear. The germline V and J ends were trimmed by 4 bases and 4 bases, with 11 bases remaining between them. The CDR3 is 15 amino acids. Germline-derived CDR1 and CDR2 are MNHNS and SASEGT. CDR3 nucleotides: TGTGCCAGCAGTGCCTCCGGTGGAGGGGCCAACGTCCTGACTTTC. Its translation is CASSASGGGANVLTF.

This chain links TRBV29-1 with TRBJ2-3; D unclear. This CDR3 contains 13 residues. Germline V gene data show CDR1 as SQVTM and CDR2 as ANQGSEA. Trimming left V 3 bases short and J 7 bases short, with 14 bases between. CDR3 sequence (DNA): TGCAGCGTTGAGTCGGAGCCCGGGTATACGCAGTATTTT. Its translation: CSVESEPGYTQYF.

This chain links TRBV29-1 with TRBJ2-5; the match to TRBD1 covers 7 bases. With V trimmed by 6 bases and J by 7 bases, 11 bases remained unmatched. Per germline, CDR1 SQVTM and CDR2 ANQGSEA. This CDR3 has 13 amino acids. CDR3 DNA: TGCAGCGTGGGTCCCGGGACAGTGAGGACCCAGTACTTC. Translating gives CSVGPGTVRTQYF.

The sample holds a few counts of this clone. J is TRBJ1-1 and V is TRBV27; unclear D gene. CDR3 size: 14 residues. V lost 5 bases and J lost 3, with 13 bases in between. CDR1 MNHEY and CDR2 SMNVEV come from the germline V gene (reference sequence). The CDR3 spells CASSSGTVYTEAFF. As DNA, the CDR3 is TGTGCCAGCAGTAGCGGTACAGTCTACACTGAAGCTTTCTTT.

The chain has TRBV23-1 and TRBJ1-5, with a tentative D call TRBD1 (5 bases). TRBV23-1 falls under the ORF class, with uncertain function. The CDR3 is 14 residues long. Trimming took off 2 bases at V and 3 bases at J, with 8 bases between the two ends. The CDR3: CASSQRQPNQPQHF. In nucleotides, the CDR3 is TGCGCCAGCAGTCAAAGACAGCCCAATCAGCCCCAGCATTTT.

J is TRBJ2-1 and V is TRBV2, with 10 bases matching TRBD1. Trimming cost V 3 bases and J 6 bases; bases outside gene matches: 11. There are 17 residues in the CDR3. CDR1 and CDR2 from the germline V gene are SNHLY and FYNNEI. CDR3 DNA sequence: TGTGCCAGCAGTGAGGCCGTAAACCGGGACAGGGGCAATGAGCAGTTCTTC. Protein: CASSEAVNRDRGNEQFF.

The chain has TRBV4-3 and TRBJ1-5; D not resolved. This CDR3 region has 15 residues. Trimming removed 4 bases at V and 0 bases at J, with 10 bases between. Germline V CDR1 and CDR2: LGHNA, YSLEER. The CDR3, as DNA: TGCGCCAGCAGCCCTGGAATGAATAGCAATCAGCCCCAGCATTTT. Protein: CASSPGMNSNQPQHF.

The rearrangement links TRBV4-3 to TRBJ2-6; 8 bases are shared with TRBD1. The V and J ends lost 3 bases and 2 bases, in that order; junction bases with no gene match: 3. The CDR3 runs to 16 residues. Germline V CDR1 and CDR2: LGHNA, YSLEER. Here the CDR3 reads CASSQETGAGANVLTF. CDR3 bases: TGCGCCAGCAGCCAGGAGACAGGGGCTGGGGCCAACGTCCTGACTTTC.

This clone has only a few counts. The V and J genes are TRBV7-9 and TRBJ1-4; D may be TRBD1 (6 bases). Trimming pared 7 bases from V and 5 bases from J, leaving 14 bases between. Germline loops: CDR1 SEHNR, CDR2 FQNEAQ (reference sequence). The CDR3 loop spans 14 amino acids. The CDR3: CASIKGHGNEKLFF. CDR3 DNA: TGTGCCAGCATCAAGGGACACGGAAATGAAAAACTGTTTTTT. Full variable domain (rest looked up from reference TRBV7-9 and TRBJ1-4): DTGVSQNPRHKITKRGQNVTFRCDPISEHNRLYWYRQTLGQGPEFLTYFQNEAQLEKSRLLSDRFSAERPKGSFSTLEIQRTEQGDSAMYLCASIKGHGNEKLFFGSGTQLSVL.

The V gene is TRBV19, the J gene TRBJ1-6; the D is unclear. V lost 5 bases, J lost 9 bases, and 14 bases lay in between. CDR1 and CDR2 (germline): LNHDA, SQIVND (reference sequence). The CDR3 sequence is 14 residues long. CDR3 sequence reads: CASSLDGLLSPLHF. The CDR3 region has the DNA TGTGCCAGTAGTTTGGACGGGCTCCTTTCACCCCTCCACTTT.

V is TRBV29-1 and J is TRBJ2-1; a possible D gene is TRBD2 (7 bases). CDR1 and CDR2 from the germline V gene are SQVTM and ANQGSEA. The CDR3 sequence is 12 residues long. The V gene lost 4 bases and the J gene lost 10 bases, with 14 bases spanning the gap. Written as DNA, the CDR3 is TGCAGCGTTGGATTTGCGGGGGCAGAGCAGTTCTTC. Translation gives CSVGFAGAEQFF.

The chain couples TRBV4-1 to TRBJ2-3; D uncertain. This CDR3 spans 15 amino acids. CDR1 is MGHRA, CDR2 YSYEKL, per germline. Trimming stripped 0 bases from V and 6 bases from J, with 13 bases between. CDR3 sequence (DNA): TGCGCCAGCAGCCAAGATCTCACCAAGGCCGATACGCAGTATTTT. Encoded protein: CASSQDLTKADTQYF.

The chain joins TRBV29-1 to TRBJ1-2, with D unclear. V lost 7 bases, J lost 8 bases, and 17 bases lay in between. The CDR3 has 12 residues. Germline assignment: CDR1 SQVTM and CDR2 ANQGSEA. CDR3 DNA sequence: TGCAGCGCCGGTGGTATGGCCTACGGCTACACCTTC. Its translation: CSAGGMAYGYTF.

This chain connects TRBV5-1 to TRBJ2-1; TRBD2 matches at 11 bases. The junction had 5 bases not matched to a gene; V was cut back by 2 bases and J by 7 bases. Germline V gives CDR1 SGHRS, CDR2 YFSETQ. The CDR3 loop spans 15 amino acids. The CDR3 bases are TGCGCCAGCAGCTTTAGCGGGGGGGCCGGGAATGAGCAGTTCTTC. Amino acids: CASSFSGGAGNEQFF.

V is TRBV29-1 and J is TRBJ1-1, with D unresolved. In germline, CDR1 is SQVTM, CDR2 ANQGSEA. The CDR3 consists of 10 residues. The V end lost 5 bases, the J end lost 6 bases, and 7 bases lay between the germline ends. The CDR3 nucleotides read TGCAGCGTTAGGACTCCTGAAGCTTTCTTT. Translated: CSVRTPEAFF.

The chain joins TRBV13 to TRBJ2-7; D remains ambiguous. The CDR3 contains 13 residues. Germline CDR1 reads PRHDT; CDR2 reads FYEKMQ (reference sequence). The germline V and J ends were trimmed by 0 bases and 3 bases, with 6 bases remaining between them. CDR3 residues: CASSLGPNYEQYF. The DNA for the CDR3 is TGTGCCAGCAGCTTAGGGCCAAACTACGAGCAGTACTTC. Combining the CDR3 with reference TRBV13 and TRBJ2-7 gives the whole variable domain AAGVIQSPRHLIKEKRETATLKCYPIPRHDTVYWYQQGPGQDPQFLISFYEKMQSDKGSIPDRFSAQQFSDYHSELNMSSLELGDSALYFCASSLGPNYEQYFGPGTRLTVT.

The chain is built from TRBV5-1 and TRBJ2-7, with 11 bases fitting TRBD1. The CDR3 is made up of 16 amino acids. CDR1 is SGHRS, CDR2 YFSETQ, per germline. J gave up 6 bases and V 7 bases, and 15 bases lay outside the gene matches. The CDR3 loop is CASGATLGQGASEQYF. The CDR3 DNA reads TGCGCCAGCGGAGCCACCTTAGGACAGGGGGCTAGCGAGCAGTACTTC.

V and J are TRBV27 and TRBJ2-5; D is undetermined. Trimming left V 1 base short and J 1 base short, with 7 bases between. Germline V lookup: CDR1 MNHEY, CDR2 SMNVEV (reference sequence). The CDR3 runs 14 residues. In nucleotides, the CDR3 is TGTGCCAGCAGTTTATTGGCAGGCCAAGAGACCCAGTACTTC. It specifies CASSLLAGQETQYF.

There are a few counts of this clone. The J gene is TRBJ2-7, the V gene TRBV29-1; D might be TRBD2 (6 bases). Germline CDR1 is SQVTM and CDR2 is ANQGSEA. With 7 bases removed from V and 0 bases from J, the gap between germline ends came to 10 bases. The CDR3 contains 12 residues. CDR3 DNA sequence: TGCAGCGCTAGCGTCAGCTCCTACGAGCAGTACTTC. Translating gives CSASVSSYEQYF.

This sequence joins TRBV5-5 and TRBJ2-5, with a tentative D call TRBD1 (5 bases). Germline V gene lookup returns CDR1 SGHKS and CDR2 YYEKEE (reference sequence). Trimming took 1 base from V and 2 from J, leaving 9 bases between them. This CDR3 is built from 14 residues. The CDR3 DNA sequence: TGTGCCAGCAGCTTGTCGCCAGGGCAAGAGACCCAGTACTTC. Translated, it gives CASSLSPGQETQYF.

This chain connects TRBV9 to TRBJ2-1; 13 bases map to TRBD2. J gave up 1 base and V 0 bases, and 4 bases lay outside the gene matches. The germline V gene encodes CDR1 SGDLS and CDR2 YYNGEE. This CDR3 region has 18 residues. CDR3 nucleotides: TGTGCCAGCAGCGTAGCACTAGCGGGGGGGCGGTCCTACAATGAGCAGTTCTTC. This sequence encodes CASSVALAGGRSYNEQFF.